This T cell receptor beta chain is drawn from a study of shared clonotypes between healthy human individuals (dated by TCRdb to about 2020). For the wider study: A few men and a couple of women, aged 18 to 49 years, made up the cohort. Between about 0.9 and 8.9 billion PBMCs per donor were obtained by leukapheresis. To increase sequencing depth and limit assay-specific biases, TCR repertoire library preparation and sequencing were carried out by different laboratories using diverse techniques. The study deeply sequenced blood TCR repertoires of five healthy adults to estimate repertoire size and the extent of clonotype sharing between individuals. For each donor, CD4 naive and CD4 memory were each run on three plates, CD8 naive on two plates, and CD8 memory on one plate. Points the paper makes about the study in general: Incomplete sequencing was indicated by rarefaction of sorted-subset datasets, despite the large sequencing depth. The genetic and exposure-history diversity represented was limited by the small number of donors. Pairwise subsampling indicated that sequencing depth was expected to affect the degree of clonotype sharing among donors. Naive subsets generally had larger estimated clonotype richness than memory subsets. Higher generation probabilities were observed for clonotypes shared by all four sorted-subset donors than for non-shared clonotypes. When several donors were compared, the shared fraction of clonotypes was 5% to 6.5% for naive CD4, approximately 3.5% for naive CD8, 2.3% for memory CD4, and 0.35% to 0.4% for memory CD8. Sampling was limited to blood, and TCR repertoires in tissue likely differ from TCR repertoires in blood.

Donors were healthy HIV-negative adults with no recently reported acute infections or vaccinations. Every donor was a Caucasian adult living in Nashville, Tennessee, USA. CD4+ T cells were enriched by magnetic negative selection; naive cells were then positively selected on CD45RA, and the negative fraction formed the memory subset. After blood collection by leukapheresis, PBMCs were isolated using Ficoll-Histopaque density gradient centrifugation and then cryopreserved in the vapor phase of liquid nitrogen. Analytical flow cytometry was used to check the purity and quantity of every magnetically sorted T cell population. Genomic DNA was isolated from every sorted fraction and measured by UV absorbance on a Nanodrop 2000c. Using the deep immunoSEQ assay, TCR CDR3 regions were amplified from genomic DNA by multiplex PCR. Extracted genomic DNA from each cell subset was distributed evenly across all wells of several immunoSEQ 96-well plates, and each plate was treated as a replicate. Each replicate PCR for sorted subsets received approximately 200 ng genomic DNA, equal to roughly 30,000 T cell genomes. Purified libraries were measured with a Qubit 3.0 fluorometer, size-checked on a Bioanalyzer 2100, and measured again with the KAPA Library Quantification kit. Every immunoSEQ 96-well plate was sequenced on a dedicated single-read 150-cycle Illumina NextSeq 550 flow cell. As for the original processing: The immunoSEQ output contained only junctional sequences without quality scores, so filtering could not match that applied to full-length reads. Sequences were annotated with PyIR, a Python wrapper for IgBLAST v1.9, and V/J genes and CDR3 were assigned using IMGT germline references. Any read was removed if the V/J assignment was weak (E-value above 1e-6), the CDR3 was missing, or the read contained stop codons, out-of-frame junctions, or ambiguous translated residues. V3J clonotypes were defined as sequences sharing an identical inferred V gene, J gene, and CDR3 amino acid sequence. The percentage overlap between two repertoires was calculated by dividing the number of shared unique clonotypes by the size of the smaller repertoire. RTK rarefaction, the Chao1 estimator, and Recon v2.1 estimates of unobserved clonotypes were used to assess repertoire richness. OLGA was used to compute generation probabilities for all TCRbeta clonotypes that the gDNA method yielded from a handful of donors. TCRdb carries this immuneACCESS record with in-frame sequences only. Its versions omit some clonotypes, under half of them owing to an unresolved V gene in the studies checked, with the rest unexplained. The D gene and trimming were derived from the DNA, and the V and J assignments and clone size from that table. The sample yields over 2 million clones; roughly 96% were counted once. Together, the top ten hold roughly 0.13% of the sample.

The trim is 8 bases for V and 4 bases for J, with a gap of 15 bases between the germline ends. Based on the germline V gene, the CDR1 and CDR2 sequences are MNHEY and SVGAGI. The CDR3 measures 13 amino acids from cysteine to phenylalanine. The entry retains the CDR3 DNA only, 39 bases that are in frame from base 1. About this clone itself: Its binding antigen is unknown. No base quality values were provided; no much bigger clone lies one nucleotide off.

This sequence originates from a man aged 18 to 29 in good health. Sequenced sample: naive CD4+ T cells sorted from blood. This sample's cell subset or site label indicates: CD45RA+ positively selected. The chain was built from TRBV6-5 and TRBJ2-7; the D assignment is uncertain and may be TRBD1 or TRBD2, with 6 bases supporting each. The CDR3 sequence is CASSSPGAYEQYF. The sequence in DNA is TGTGCCAGCTCCTCCCCGGGGGCGTACGAGCAGTACTTC.